What follows are 15 T cell receptor beta chains derived from one specimen sequenced in a study of blood T cell repertoires in COVID-19 (dated by TCRdb to the early 2020s). Libraries came from the immunoSEQ multiplex PCR assay. The source is immuneACCESS, and TCRdb retained only in-frame sequences with V and J called. Part of the clones is not carried over; for the studies checked, unresolved V genes explain less than half of this, and the remainder is unexplained. In this sample the table shows 100,000 to 150,000 clones, 85% to 90% of which occur a single time. Roughly 30% of the sample is taken by the ten largest. The sequenced material came from peripheral blood. The receptors derive from a woman older than 75 with acute or convalescent COVID-19.

This rearrangement joins TRBV29-1 to TRBJ1-2; D remains unclear. CDR1 and CDR2 (germline): SQVTM, ANQGSEA. V was clipped by 6 bases and J by 8 bases, with 10 bases between them. The CDR3 covers 10 residues. The CDR3 reads CSVDSSGYTF. CDR3 sequence (DNA): TGCAGCGTAGACTCTTCGGGCTACACCTTC.

J is TRBJ2-7 and V is TRBV6-5; TRBD2 matches 7 bases. J was trimmed by 0 bases and V by 5 bases; bases with no gene match: 7. Germline V CDR1 and CDR2: MNHEY, SVGAGI. The CDR3 is 15 amino acids. This CDR3 is CASSLTGGSSYEQYF. The CDR3, as DNA: TGTGCCAGCAGTCTTACTGGCGGGAGCTCCTACGAGCAGTACTTC.

V gene TRBV5-8 combines with J gene TRBJ1-2, with D possibly being TRBD1 (5 bases). Trimming left V 1 base short and J 8 bases short, with 21 bases between. Germline CDR1 SGHTS, CDR2 YDEGEE. CDR3 length: 16 amino acids. The CDR3 bases are TGTGCCAGCAGCTTGAGCTTGCTGAGTAAGGGGAAAGGCTACACCTTC. As protein: CASSLSLLSKGKGYTF.

The chain is built from TRBV19 and TRBJ1-4, with a tentative D call TRBD1 (6 bases). This CDR3 has 18 residues. V dropped 1 base and J dropped 0 bases, with 15 bases sitting between them. The germline CDR1 and CDR2 sequences are LNHDA and SQIVND (reference sequence). This CDR3 is CASSIGSPRGTTNEKLFF. In DNA, the CDR3 is TGTGCCAGTAGTATAGGTTCACCAAGGGGGACAACTAATGAAAAACTGTTTTTT.

This clone was counted once. This chain links TRBV5-4 with TRBJ1-2; D is unclear. V shed 1 base and J shed 4 bases, with 11 bases lying between them. CDR1 is SGHNT and CDR2 is YYREEE in the germline V gene (reference sequence). This CDR3 comprises 14 residues. CDR3 protein: CASSLPQNIYGYTF. The CDR3 DNA reads TGTGCCAGCAGCTTGCCCCAGAACATCTATGGCTACACCTTC.

This chain connects TRBV7-2 to TRBJ2-2; D not resolved. V gave up 5 bases and J gave up 0 bases, with 7 bases separating them. The germline V gene has CDR1 SGHTA and CDR2 FQGNSA. The CDR3 is 14 residues long. The CDR3 DNA sequence: TGTGCCAGCAGCCCCAGGTCGAACACCGGGGAGCTGTTTTTT. It yields the protein CASSPRSNTGELFF.

The V gene is TRBV5-1, the J gene TRBJ2-2, with a tentative D call TRBD2 (5 bases). V gave up 4 bases and J gave up 3 bases, with 19 bases separating them. The germline V gene encodes CDR1 SGHRS and CDR2 YFSETQ. This CDR3 has 17 amino acids. CDR3: CASSTSGRGFDTGELFF. The CDR3 DNA is TGCGCCAGCAGCACCTCTGGCCGCGGGTTTGACACCGGGGAGCTGTTTTTT.

The chain recombines TRBV6-5 with TRBJ2-7; 10 nucleotides agree with TRBD1. Germline V gene lookup returns CDR1 MNHEY and CDR2 SVGAGI. The CDR3 has 16 residues. With 0 bases clipped from V and 3 bases from J, the junction kept 5 bases outside the gene matches. The chain's CDR3 is CASSYSGTGVGYEQYF. The DNA for the CDR3 is TGTGCCAGCAGTTACTCGGGGACAGGGGTGGGCTACGAGCAGTACTTC.

This sequence joins TRBV5-1 and TRBJ2-7, with 7 positions matching TRBD1. CDR1 is SGHRS and CDR2 is YFSETQ in the germline V gene. The ends lost 1 base at V and 0 bases at J; junction bases unmatched: 10. The CDR3 has 17 amino acids. The CDR3 is CASSLSPGGISSYEQYV. The CDR3 DNA reads TGCGCCAGCAGCTTGTCCCCAGGGGGTATTAGCTCCTACGAGCAGTACGTC.

The chain is built from TRBV18 and TRBJ2-2; 10 bases align to TRBD1. Trimming took 5 bases from V and 3 from J; bases not matched to a gene: 3. CDR3 length equals 15 residues. In germline, CDR1 is KGHSH, CDR2 LQKENI. As DNA, the CDR3 is TGTGCCAGCTCATCGGACAGGGGGTACACCGGGGAGCTGTTTTTT. Encoded protein: CASSSDRGYTGELFF.

The chain has TRBV5-1 and TRBJ1-2; a possible D gene is TRBD1 (5 bases). The CDR3 has 14 amino acids. CDR1 SGHRS and CDR2 YFSETQ come from the germline V gene. Trimming took off 0 bases at V and 3 bases at J, with 9 bases between the two ends. CDR3: CASSLARVDYGYTF. CDR3 coding DNA: TGCGCCAGCAGCTTGGCCAGGGTTGACTATGGCTACACCTTC.

The chain recombines TRBV6-5 with TRBJ1-2; 7 positions match TRBD1. The V gene's germline CDR1 is MNHEY and CDR2 SVGAGI. The CDR3 consists of 15 residues. Germline trimming cut 2 bases from V and 4 bases from J; bases unmatched to any gene: 7. CDR3 protein: CASSYLDGTAYGYTF. The CDR3 DNA sequence: TGTGCCAGCAGTTACCTAGACGGGACAGCCTATGGCTACACCTTC.

The V call is TRBV27, the J call TRBJ1-6, with D maybe TRBD1 (6 bases). The CDR3 runs to 16 residues. Trimming stripped 0 bases from V and 6 bases from J, with 12 bases between. In germline, CDR1 is MNHEY, CDR2 SMNVEV (reference sequence). This CDR3 reads CASSLSRPRGNSPLHF. CDR3 coding DNA: TGTGCCAGCAGTTTATCGCGCCCCAGGGGTAATTCACCCCTCCACTTT.

V gene TRBV18 combines with J gene TRBJ2-6; TRBD2 might be the D (5 bases). The V end was cut by 3 bases, the J end by 0 bases, with 6 bases between. Germline V gives CDR1 KGHSH, CDR2 LQKENI. The CDR3 length is 15 residues. The chain's CDR3 is CASSPGSSGANVLTF. In DNA, the CDR3 is TGTGCCAGCTCACCGGGGAGCTCTGGGGCCAACGTCCTGACTTTC. Drawing the rest from reference TRBV18 and TRBJ2-6, the complete variable domain is NAGVMQNPRHLVRRRGQEARLRCSPMKGHSHVYWYRQLPEEGLKFMVYLQKENIIDESGMPKERFSAEFPKEGPSILRIQQVVRGDSAAYFCASSPGSSGANVLTFGAGSRLTVL.

The chain combines TRBV7-9 with TRBJ1-1, with D tentatively TRBD1 (5 bases). Germline assignment: CDR1 SEHNR and CDR2 FQNEAQ (reference sequence). V gave up 7 bases and J gave up 1 base, with 10 bases separating them. There are 13 residues in the CDR3. As DNA, the CDR3 is TGTGCCAGCACGTTCGGGGGGAACACTGAAGCTTTCTTT. Its translation: CASTFGGNTEAFF.